The T cell receptor beta chain under discussion was sequenced for a study of T-cell memory formation after mild COVID-19. Study findings and constraints: Clones shrinking between day 15 and 85 showed a balanced CD4/CD8 split, and those that grew later tilted toward CD4+.

A 5'RACE reaction primed in the constant segment made cDNA libraries of TCR alpha and TCR beta, and these carried sample barcodes and UMIs. From the 5' RACE reads, TCRdb called clonotypes with MiXCR, one entry per CDR3 protein. The table has a few hundred thousand distinct CDR3 sequences, 21% seen once. Details on this clonotype: Its target is unknown.

This sequence originates from an adult woman who had mild COVID-19 (a few samples of this study predate the infection). Cell type and time point are not known. Sequencing was carried out using PBMCs or a T cell subset sorted from them (not recorded which).

The CDR3 protein is CASSAGTSVGYEQYF. The CDR3 nucleotides read TGTGCCAGCAGCGCGGGGACTAGTGTGGGTTACGAGCAGTACTTC. This rearrangement joins TRBV9 to TRBJ2-7, with 8 nucleotides matching TRBD2. CDR1 is SGDLS, CDR2 YYNGEE, per germline. There are 15 residues in the CDR3. V lost 3 bases, J lost 4 bases, and 9 bases stayed unmatched.